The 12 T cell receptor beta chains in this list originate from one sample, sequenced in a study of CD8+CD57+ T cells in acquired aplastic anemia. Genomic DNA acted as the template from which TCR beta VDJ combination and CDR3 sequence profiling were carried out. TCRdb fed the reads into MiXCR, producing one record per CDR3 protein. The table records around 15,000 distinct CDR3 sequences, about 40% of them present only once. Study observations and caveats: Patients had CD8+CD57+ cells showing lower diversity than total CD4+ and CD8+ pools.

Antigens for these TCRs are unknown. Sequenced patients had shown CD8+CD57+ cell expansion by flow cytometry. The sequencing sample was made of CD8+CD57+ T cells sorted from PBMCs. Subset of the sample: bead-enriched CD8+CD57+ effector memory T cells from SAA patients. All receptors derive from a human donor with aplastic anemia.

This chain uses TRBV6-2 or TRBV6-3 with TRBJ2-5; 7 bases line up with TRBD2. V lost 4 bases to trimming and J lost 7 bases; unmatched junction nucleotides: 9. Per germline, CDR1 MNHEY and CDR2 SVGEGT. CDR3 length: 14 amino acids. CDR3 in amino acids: CASSSAGRSRTQYF. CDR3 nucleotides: TGTGCCAGCAGTTCGGCCGGGAGGTCAAGGACCCAGTACTTC.

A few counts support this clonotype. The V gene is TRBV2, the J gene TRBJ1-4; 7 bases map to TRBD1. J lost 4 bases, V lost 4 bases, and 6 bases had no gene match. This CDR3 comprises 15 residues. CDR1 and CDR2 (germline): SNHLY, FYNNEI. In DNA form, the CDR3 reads TGTGCCAGCAGTGGGCGGACAGGCCATAATGAAAAACTGTTTTTT. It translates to CASSGRTGHNEKLFF.

The CDR3 DNA reads as TGTGCCAGCACCTGGGTAGGGGGCGCATCCGAGCAGTACTTC. Amino acid sequence: CASTWVGGASEQYF. The chain links TRBV12-3 or TRBV12-4 to TRBJ2-7, with TRBD1 matching 7 bases. This CDR3 comprises 14 residues. V lost 7 bases, J lost 6 bases, and 12 bases stayed unmatched.

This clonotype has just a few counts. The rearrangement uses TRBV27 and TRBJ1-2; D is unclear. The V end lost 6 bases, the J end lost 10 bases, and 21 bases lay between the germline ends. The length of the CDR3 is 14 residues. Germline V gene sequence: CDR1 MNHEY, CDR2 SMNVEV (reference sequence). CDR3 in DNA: TGTGCCAGCAGACCCAATCCCCGCGACGAGTCCTACACCTTC. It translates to CASRPNPRDESYTF.

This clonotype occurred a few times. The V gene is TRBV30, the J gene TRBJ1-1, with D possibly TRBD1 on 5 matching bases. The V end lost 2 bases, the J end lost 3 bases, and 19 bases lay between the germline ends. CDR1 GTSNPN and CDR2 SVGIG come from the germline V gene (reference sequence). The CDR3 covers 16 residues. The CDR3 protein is CAWSNSGYLLYTEAFF. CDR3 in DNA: TGTGCCTGGAGTAATTCAGGGTACCTACTTTACACTGAAGCTTTCTTT.

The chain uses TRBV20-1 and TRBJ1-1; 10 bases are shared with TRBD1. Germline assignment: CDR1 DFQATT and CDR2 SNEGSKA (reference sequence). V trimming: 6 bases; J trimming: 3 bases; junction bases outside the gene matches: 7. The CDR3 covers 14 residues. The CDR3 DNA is TGCAGTGCCCGGGGGGGGACAGGGGACACTGAAGCTTTCTTT. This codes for CSARGGTGDTEAFF.

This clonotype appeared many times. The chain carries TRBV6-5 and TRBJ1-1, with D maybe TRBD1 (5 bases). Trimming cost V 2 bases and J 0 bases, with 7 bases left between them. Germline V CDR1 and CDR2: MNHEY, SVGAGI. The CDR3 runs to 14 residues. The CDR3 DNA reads TGTGCCAGCAGTTACGTGGGACTGAACACTGAAGCTTTCTTT. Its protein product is CASSYVGLNTEAFF.

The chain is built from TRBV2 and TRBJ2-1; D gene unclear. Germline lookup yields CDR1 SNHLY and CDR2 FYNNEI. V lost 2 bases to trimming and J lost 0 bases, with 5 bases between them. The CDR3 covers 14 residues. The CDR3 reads CASSERSSYNEQFF. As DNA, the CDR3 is TGTGCCAGCAGTGAAAGGAGCTCCTACAATGAGCAGTTCTTC.

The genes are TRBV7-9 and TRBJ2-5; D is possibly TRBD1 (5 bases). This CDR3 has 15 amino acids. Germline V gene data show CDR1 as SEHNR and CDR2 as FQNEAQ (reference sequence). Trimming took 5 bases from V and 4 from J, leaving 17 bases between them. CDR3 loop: CASSEGDGARETQYF. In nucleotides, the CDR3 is TGTGCCAGCAGCGAAGGAGATGGGGCTCGAGAGACCCAGTACTTC.

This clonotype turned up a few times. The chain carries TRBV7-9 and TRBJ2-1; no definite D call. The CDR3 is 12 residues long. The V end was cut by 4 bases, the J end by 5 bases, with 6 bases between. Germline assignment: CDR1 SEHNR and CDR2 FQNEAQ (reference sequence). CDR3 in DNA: TGTGCCAGCAGCTCCGGCAACAATGAGCAGTTCTTC. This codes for CASSSGNNEQFF.

The CDR3 coding sequence is TGTGCCACCAGTGATTCCGCAGGGGGCAGGTACTATGGCTACACCTTC. Translated: CATSDSAGGRYYGYTF. This chain links TRBV24-1 with TRBJ1-2, with TRBD1 matching over 8 bases. This CDR3 comprises 16 residues. V was clipped by 2 bases and J by 3 bases; unmatched bases: 7. In germline, CDR1 is KGHDR, CDR2 SFDVKD.

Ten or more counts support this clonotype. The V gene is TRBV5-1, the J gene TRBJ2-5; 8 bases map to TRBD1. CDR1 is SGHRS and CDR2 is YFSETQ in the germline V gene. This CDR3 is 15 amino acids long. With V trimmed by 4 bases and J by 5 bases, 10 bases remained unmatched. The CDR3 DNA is TGCGCCAGCAGCGCATGGGACAGGAAGGACGAGACCCAGTACTTC. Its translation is CASSAWDRKDETQYF.